The T cell receptor (beta chain) under discussion was sequenced for a study of T cell responses to AZD1222 COVID-19 vaccine. Study-wide results and limits: Elevations in Spike-specific TCR breadth and depth followed administration of two AZD1222 doses.

Germline loops: CDR1 SGHDN, CDR2 FVKESK. The CDR3 has 13 amino acids. Trimming removed 3 bases from V and 6 bases from J; junction bases left unmatched: 4. The method was immunoSEQ multiplex PCR; TCRdb's version includes in-frame clones alone and lacks a portion of them. The repertoire holds about 200,000 clones, with about 94% as singletons. This clone was recorded only once. Its target is not known. The rearrangement uses TRBV14 and TRBJ2-7; TRBD1 matches at 8 bases. Sequencing was performed on peripheral blood, taken 28 days after the second AZD1222 dose. This TCR was recovered from an adult who received the AZD1222 COVID-19 vaccine. Here the CDR3 reads CASSQDRVAEQYF. Written as DNA, the CDR3 is TGTGCCAGCAGCCAGGACAGGGTAGCCGAGCAGTACTTC. The entire variable domain, with the rest obtained from reference TRBV14 and TRBJ2-7, is as follows: EAGVTQFPSHSVIEKGQTVTLRCDPISGHDNLYWYRRVMGKEIKFLLHFVKESKQDESGMPNNRFLAERTGGTYSTLKVQPAELEDSGVYFCASSQDRVAEQYFGPGTRLTVT.